Listed here are 4 T cell receptor beta chains from one sample, sequenced in a study of T cells in Graves' hyperthyroidism and ophthalmopathy. Regions amplified from RNA transcripts were the TCR beta CDR3 regions. During a first-round RT-PCR of the TCR CDR3, the HTBI primer set was used. TCRdb fed the multiplex PCR reads into MiXCR, producing one record per CDR3 protein. The sample holds roughly 580,000 distinct CDR3 sequences, approximately 14% seen once. Sequencing was carried out using blood. These receptors were collected from a woman in her thirties with Graves' hyperthyroidism that later progressed to Graves' ophthalmopathy.

A note on this clonotype: A read error is possible here, since a much larger clone lies one base away. The genes are TRBV20-1 and TRBJ2-7; a possible D gene is TRBD1 (6 bases). V lost 5 bases to trimming and J lost 7 bases, with 15 bases between them. CDR1 is DFQATT, CDR2 SNEGSKA, per germline (reference sequence). The CDR3 has 12 residues. DNA of the CDR3: TGCAGTGCTGGAACAGGGTCGTGGGAGCAGTACTTC. Its protein is CSAGTGSWEQYF.

This clonotype was detected only a few times. The chain is built from TRBV6-1 and TRBJ2-1; tentative D call: TRBD2 (6 bases). The CDR3 contains 12 residues. Trimming removed 0 bases from V and 15 bases from J, with 12 bases in between. CDR1 is MNHNS and CDR2 is SASEGT in the germline V gene. CDR3 nucleotide sequence: TGTGCCAGCAGTGAAGCCCCGCGGGATGGGTTCTTC. As protein: CASSEAPRDGFF.

To note about this clonotype: This may be a read error, as it is one base from a much larger clone. The chain carries TRBV30 and TRBJ2-7, with 8 bases that match TRBD2. CDR3 length: 13 residues. The germline V gene has CDR1 GTSNPN and CDR2 SVGIG (reference sequence). V shed 4 bases and J 6 bases; nucleotides not matched to a gene: 8. CDR3 in amino acids: CAWTSPAGVEQYF. CDR3 bases: TGTGCCTGGACATCACCAGCGGGAGTCGAGCAGTACTTC.

The chain joins TRBV3-1 to TRBJ2-1; 7 bases line up with TRBD1. Trimming at V came to 1 base and at J to 0 bases, leaving 6 bases not matched to a gene. Germline loops: CDR1 LGHDT, CDR2 YNNKEL (reference sequence). This CDR3 region has 17 residues. Here the CDR3 reads CASSQGTQGVSYNEQFF. The CDR3 DNA reads TGTGCCAGCAGCCAAGGGACGCAGGGGGTCTCCTACAATGAGCAGTTCTTC.